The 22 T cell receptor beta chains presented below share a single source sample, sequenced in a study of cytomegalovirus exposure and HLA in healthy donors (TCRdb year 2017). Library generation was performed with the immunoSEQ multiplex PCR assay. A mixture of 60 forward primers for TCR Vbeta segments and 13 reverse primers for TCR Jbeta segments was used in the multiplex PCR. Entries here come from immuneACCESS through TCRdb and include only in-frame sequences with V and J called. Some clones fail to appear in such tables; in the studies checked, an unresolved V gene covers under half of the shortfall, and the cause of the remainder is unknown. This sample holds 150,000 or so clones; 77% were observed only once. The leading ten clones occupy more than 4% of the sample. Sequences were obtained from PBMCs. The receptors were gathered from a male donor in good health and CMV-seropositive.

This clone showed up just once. The CDR3, as DNA: TGCGCCAGCAGTGACAGGGGAGCGACTAATGAAAAACTGTTTTTT. It encodes CASSDRGATNEKLFF. The J gene is TRBJ1-4, the V gene TRBV10-2; tentative D call: TRBD1 (6 bases). There are 15 residues in the CDR3. Trimming took 3 bases from V and 2 from J, leaving 10 bases between them. Germline CDR1 reads WSHSY; CDR2 reads SAAADI.

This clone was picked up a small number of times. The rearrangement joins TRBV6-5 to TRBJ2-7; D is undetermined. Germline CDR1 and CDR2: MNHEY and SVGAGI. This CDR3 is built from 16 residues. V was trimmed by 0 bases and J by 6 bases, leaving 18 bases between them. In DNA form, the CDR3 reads TGTGCCAGCAGTTACTCGATAGCAGCGCTTTCTGGCGAGCAGTACTTC. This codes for CASSYSIAALSGEQYF.

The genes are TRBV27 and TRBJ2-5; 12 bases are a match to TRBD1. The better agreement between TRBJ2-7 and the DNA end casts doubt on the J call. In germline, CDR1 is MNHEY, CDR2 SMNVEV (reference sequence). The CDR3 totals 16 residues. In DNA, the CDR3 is TGTGCCAGCAGTTCGCTCCCGGGGACAGGGGGCCACGAGCAGTACTTC. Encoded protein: CASSSLPGTGGHEQYF.

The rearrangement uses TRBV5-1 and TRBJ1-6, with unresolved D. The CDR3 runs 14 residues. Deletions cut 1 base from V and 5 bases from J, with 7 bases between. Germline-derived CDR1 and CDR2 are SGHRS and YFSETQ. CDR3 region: CASSLTADNSPLHF. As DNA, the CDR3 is TGCGCCAGCAGCTTGACAGCCGATAATTCACCCCTCCACTTT.

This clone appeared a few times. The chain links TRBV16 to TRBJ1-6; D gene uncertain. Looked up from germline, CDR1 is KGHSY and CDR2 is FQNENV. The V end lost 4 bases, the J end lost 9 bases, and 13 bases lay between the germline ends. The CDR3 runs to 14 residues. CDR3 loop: CASSPGFDSSPLHF. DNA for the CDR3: TGTGCCAGCAGCCCGGGGTTCGATAGTTCACCCCTCCACTTT.

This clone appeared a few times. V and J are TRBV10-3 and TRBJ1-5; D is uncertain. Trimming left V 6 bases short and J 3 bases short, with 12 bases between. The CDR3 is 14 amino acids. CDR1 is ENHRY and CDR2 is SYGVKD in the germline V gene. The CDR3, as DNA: TGTGCCATCAGGTCCGACTTCCCCAATCAGCCCCAGCATTTT. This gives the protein CAIRSDFPNQPQHF.

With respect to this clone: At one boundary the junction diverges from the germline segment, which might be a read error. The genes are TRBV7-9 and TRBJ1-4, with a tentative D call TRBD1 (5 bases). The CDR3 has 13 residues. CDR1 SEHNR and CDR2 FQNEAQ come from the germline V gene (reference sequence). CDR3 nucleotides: TGTTCCAGCAGCTTGGCAGGGAACGAAAAACTGTTTTTT. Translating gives CSSSLAGNEKLFF.

CDR3 amino acids: CAWSRGDLSNEQFF. DNA of the CDR3: TGTGCCTGGAGTCGCGGGGACCTTTCCAATGAGCAGTTCTTC. The rearrangement joins TRBV30 to TRBJ2-1, with D perhaps TRBD2 (6 bases). Germline V lookup: CDR1 GTSNPN, CDR2 SVGIG (reference sequence). V shed 2 bases and J shed 6 bases, with 14 bases lying between them. The CDR3 is 14 amino acids. The whole variable domain, filled in from reference TRBV30 and TRBJ2-1, reads SQTIHQWPATLVQPVGSPLSLECTVEGTSNPNLYWYRQAAGRGLQLLFYSVGIGQISSEVPQNLSASRPQDRQFILSSKKLLLSDSGFYLCAWSRGDLSNEQFFGPGTRLTVL.

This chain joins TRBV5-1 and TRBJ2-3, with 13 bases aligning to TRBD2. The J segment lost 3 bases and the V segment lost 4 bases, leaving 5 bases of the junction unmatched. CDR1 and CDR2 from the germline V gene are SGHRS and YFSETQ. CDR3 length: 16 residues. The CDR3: CASSPLLAGGTDTQYF. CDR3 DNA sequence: TGCGCCAGCAGCCCGCTACTAGCGGGGGGGACAGATACGCAGTATTTT.

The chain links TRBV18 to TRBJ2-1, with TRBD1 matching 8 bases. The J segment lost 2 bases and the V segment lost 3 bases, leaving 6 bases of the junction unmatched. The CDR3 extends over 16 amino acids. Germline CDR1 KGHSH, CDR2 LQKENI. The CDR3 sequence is CASSPQTGATYNEQFF. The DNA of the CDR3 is TGTGCCAGCTCACCCCAGACAGGGGCGACCTACAATGAGCAGTTCTTC.

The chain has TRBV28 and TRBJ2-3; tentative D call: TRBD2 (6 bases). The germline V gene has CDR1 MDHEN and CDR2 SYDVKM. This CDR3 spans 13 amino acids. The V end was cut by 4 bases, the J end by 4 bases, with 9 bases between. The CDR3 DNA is TGTGCCAGCAGTTATGCGGGATCAGATACGCAGTATTTT. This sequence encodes CASSYAGSDTQYF.

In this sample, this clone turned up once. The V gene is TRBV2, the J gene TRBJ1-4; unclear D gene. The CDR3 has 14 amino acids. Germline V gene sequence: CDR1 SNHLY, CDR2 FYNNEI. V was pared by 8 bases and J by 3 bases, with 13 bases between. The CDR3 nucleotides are TGTGCCAGCGGGCAGGCCGCTGCTAATGAAAAACTGTTTTTT. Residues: CASGQAAANEKLFF.

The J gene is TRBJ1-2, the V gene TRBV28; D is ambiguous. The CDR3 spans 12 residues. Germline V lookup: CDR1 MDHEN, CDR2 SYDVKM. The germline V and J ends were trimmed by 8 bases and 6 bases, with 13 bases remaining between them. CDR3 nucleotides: TGTGCCAGCGGGCAGCTTAGTAATGGCTACACCTTC. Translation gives CASGQLSNGYTF.

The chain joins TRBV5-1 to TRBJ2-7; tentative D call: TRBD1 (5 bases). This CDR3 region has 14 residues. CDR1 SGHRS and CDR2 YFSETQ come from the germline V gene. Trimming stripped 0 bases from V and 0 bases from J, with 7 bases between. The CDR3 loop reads CASSLEGNSYEQYF. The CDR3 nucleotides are TGCGCCAGCAGCTTGGAGGGGAACTCCTACGAGCAGTACTTC.

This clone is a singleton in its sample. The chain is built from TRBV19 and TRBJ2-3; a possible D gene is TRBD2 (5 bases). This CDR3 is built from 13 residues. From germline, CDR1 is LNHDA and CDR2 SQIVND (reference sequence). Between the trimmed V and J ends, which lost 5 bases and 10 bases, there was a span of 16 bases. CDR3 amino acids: CASSEGRGQAQYF. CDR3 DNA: TGTGCCAGTAGTGAAGGGAGAGGGCAGGCGCAGTATTTT.

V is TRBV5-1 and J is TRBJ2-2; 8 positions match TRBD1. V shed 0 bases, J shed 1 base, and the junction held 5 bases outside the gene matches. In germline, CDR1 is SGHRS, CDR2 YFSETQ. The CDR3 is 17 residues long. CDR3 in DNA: TGCGCCAGCAGCTTGGAATCCAGGGGGCTGAACACCGGGGAGCTGTTTTTT. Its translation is CASSLESRGLNTGELFF.

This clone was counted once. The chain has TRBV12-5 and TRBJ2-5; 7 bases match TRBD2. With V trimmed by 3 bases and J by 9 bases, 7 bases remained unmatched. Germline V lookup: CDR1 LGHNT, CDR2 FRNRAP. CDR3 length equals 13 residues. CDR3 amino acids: CASGFGLGGAQYF. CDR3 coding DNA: TGTGCTAGTGGTTTTGGACTAGGTGGGGCCCAGTACTTC.

The CDR3 sequence: CASSLAGVSEQYF. The CDR3 nucleotides are TGTGCCAGCAGCTTGGCGGGGGTTTCGGAGCAGTACTTC. The chain is built from TRBV5-4 and TRBJ2-7, with TRBD2 as a possible D gene (6 bases). Germline CDR1 and CDR2: SGHNT and YYREEE (reference sequence). CDR3 length: 13 residues. With 0 bases removed from V and 7 bases from J, the gap between germline ends came to 11 bases.

CDR3 DNA sequence: TGTGCCAGCAGTCGGACGGGGGAGCAGTACTTC. It translates to CASSRTGEQYF. This chain links TRBV6-5 with TRBJ2-7; perhaps TRBD2 as D (5 bases). Looked up from germline, CDR1 is MNHEY and CDR2 is SVGAGI. The germline V and J ends were trimmed by 5 bases and 7 bases, with 9 bases remaining between them. This CDR3 is built from 11 residues.

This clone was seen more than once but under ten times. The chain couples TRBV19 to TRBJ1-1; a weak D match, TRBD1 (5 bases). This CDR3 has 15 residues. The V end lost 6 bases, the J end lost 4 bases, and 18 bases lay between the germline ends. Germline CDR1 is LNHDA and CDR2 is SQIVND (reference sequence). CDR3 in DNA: TGTGCCAGTAGCCTGATAGGTCAGGGCCTCACTGAAGCTTTCTTT. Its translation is CASSLIGQGLTEAFF.

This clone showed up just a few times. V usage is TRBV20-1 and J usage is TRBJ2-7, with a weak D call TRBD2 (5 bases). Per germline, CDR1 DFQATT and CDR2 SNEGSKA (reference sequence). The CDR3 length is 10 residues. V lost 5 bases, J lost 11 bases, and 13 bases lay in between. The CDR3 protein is CSALAGYEYF. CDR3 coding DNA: TGCAGTGCTCTAGCCGGGTATGAGTACTTC.

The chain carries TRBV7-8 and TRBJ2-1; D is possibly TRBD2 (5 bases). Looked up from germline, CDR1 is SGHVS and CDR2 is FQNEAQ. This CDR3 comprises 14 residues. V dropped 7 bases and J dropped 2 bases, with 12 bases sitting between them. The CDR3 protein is CASKSDSTYNEQFF. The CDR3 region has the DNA TGTGCCAGCAAATCGGACTCAACCTACAATGAGCAGTTCTTC.